The clone carrying this TCR beta chain was detected only once. Clones were sequenced by immunoSEQ multiplex PCR, and TCRdb holds only the in-frame ones, with some missing. Of about 140,000 clones listed, 80% to 85% are singletons. This CDR3 contains 14 residues. Germline V gives CDR1 SNHLY, CDR2 FYNNEI. Losses at the gene ends were 6 bases for V and 0 bases for J; bases not matched to a gene: 3. This entry belongs to a study of blood T cell repertoires in COVID-19. This rearrangement joins TRBV2 to TRBJ2-3; 7 bases agree with TRBD2. This sequence originates from a woman in her sixties with acute or convalescent COVID-19. Sequencing was performed on peripheral blood. CDR3 bases: TGTGCCAGCAGGGGGGGGGTGAGCACAGATACGCAGTATTTT. This codes for CASRGGVSTDTQYF.